The 19 T cell receptor beta chains presented below share a single source sample, sequenced in a study of metastatic and nonmetastatic thyroid tumors. Using MiXCR, TCRdb reanalyzed the PCR reads. The sample has around 37,000 clones, roughly 26% seen once. Patients underwent thyroid surgery, and none had received any treatment before it. Sequenced material: tumor tissue. Receptor source: a female donor with papillary thyroid cancer or a benign thyroid nodule (not recorded which). Some clones in this sample may be carry-over from other donors' samples.

This clone was seen repeatedly, ten times or more. The chain joins TRBV3-1 to TRBJ2-7; D possibly corresponds to TRBD2 (6 bases). Germline V CDR1 and CDR2: LGHDT, YNNKEL (reference sequence). Trimming took 4 bases from V and 12 from J, leaving 25 bases between them. The CDR3 is 15 amino acids. CDR3 bases: TGTGCCAGCAGCCCGCCGGGACTGGCCGTTGTGAAGCCGTACTTC. It is translated as CASSPPGLAVVKPYF.

In its sample, this clone was seen a few times. The V and J genes are TRBV20-1 and TRBJ1-1; D is unresolved. V lost 5 bases, J lost 5 bases, and 15 bases lay in between. Germline V lookup: CDR1 DFQATT, CDR2 SNEGSKA (reference sequence). The CDR3 length is 13 residues. CDR3 loop: CSAFNTEGTEAFF. For the CDR3, the DNA is TGCAGTGCTTTCAACACGGAGGGTACTGAAGCTTTCTTT.

This clone was seen only once. Given a much more abundant clone one base away, this may be a read error. The V call is TRBV20-1, the J call TRBJ2-7, with 12 bases that match TRBD2. J lost 4 bases, V lost 6 bases, and 10 bases had no gene match. The CDR3 consists of 15 residues. CDR1 is DFQATT and CDR2 is SNEGSKA in the germline V gene (reference sequence). The CDR3 here is CSAKAGLAGIYEQYF. The DNA of the CDR3 is TGCAGTGCCAAAGCCGGACTAGCGGGGATTTACGAGCAGTACTTC.

The rearrangement uses TRBV6-1 and TRBJ1-5; TRBD1 might be the D (6 bases). The CDR3 totals 16 residues. Germline loops: CDR1 MNHNS, CDR2 SASEGT. V was trimmed by 0 bases and J by 10 bases, leaving 19 bases between them. In DNA, the CDR3 is TGTGCCAGCAGTGAAGCGGCACAGGGCGGCGGGCATCCCCAGCATTTT. Translating it yields CASSEAAQGGGHPQHF.

The rearrangement uses TRBV20-1 and TRBJ1-1; 9 bases map to TRBD1. After removal of 0 bases from V and 5 bases from J, the junction contained 7 bases not matched to a gene. The CDR3 consists of 15 residues. CDR1 is DFQATT, CDR2 SNEGSKA, per germline (reference sequence). The CDR3 nucleotides are TGCAGTGCTAGAGATCCGGGACAGGGCGATACTGAAGCTTTCTTT. This translates into CSARDPGQGDTEAFF.

This clone was detected ten times or more. The V and J genes are TRBV2 and TRBJ1-5; D might be TRBD1 (5 bases). The CDR3 has 15 amino acids. CDR1 SNHLY and CDR2 FYNNEI come from the germline V gene. Trimming stripped 4 bases from V and 6 bases from J, with 16 bases between. CDR3 DNA: TGTGCCAGCAGTGTCTGGGGGGAACGAGGTCAGCCCCAGCATTTT. This gives the protein CASSVWGERGQPQHF.

The sample holds a few counts of this clone. The CDR3 loop reads CASSREGTVRVEQYF. The CDR3 DNA reads as TGTGCCAGCAGCCGGGAGGGGACAGTGAGGGTCGAGCAGTACTTC. This chain uses TRBV12-3 or TRBV12-4 with TRBJ2-7, with D possibly TRBD2 on 8 matching bases. This CDR3 has 15 amino acids. Trimming removed 6 bases at V and 6 bases at J, with 21 bases between.

The chain employs TRBV6-1 and TRBJ2-7; the D gene could be TRBD1 or TRBD2 (7 bases each). Trimming left V 8 bases short and J 13 bases short, with 24 bases between. The CDR3 runs 13 residues. Germline loops: CDR1 MNHNS, CDR2 SASEGT. Here the CDR3 DNA reads TGTGCCAGCCAGGGGGGGGAACAGGGACCGCATTACTTC. Residues: CASQGGEQGPHYF.

This chain uses TRBV28 with TRBJ2-7, with 9 bases matching TRBD1. Trimming at V came to 5 bases and at J to 1 base, leaving 9 bases not matched to a gene. This CDR3 has 16 residues. Germline assignment: CDR1 MDHEN and CDR2 SYDVKM. The CDR3 protein is CASSGSGTGRSYEQYF. The CDR3 region has the DNA TGTGCCAGCAGTGGCTCCGGGACAGGGAGGTCCTACGAGCAGTACTTC.

This clone has a count of ten or more. This sequence joins TRBV20-1 and TRBJ2-7; 10 bases agree with TRBD1. Germline assignment: CDR1 DFQATT and CDR2 SNEGSKA (reference sequence). Trimming at V came to 5 bases and at J to 3 bases, leaving 7 bases not matched to a gene. The CDR3 runs 14 residues. The CDR3 DNA follows: TGCAGTGCTCCGGTAAGGACAGGGGGCTACGAGCAGTACTTC. Translated, it gives CSAPVRTGGYEQYF.

The chain joins TRBV7-8 to TRBJ2-7, with D tentatively TRBD1 (6 bases). This CDR3 region has 15 residues. Trimming stripped 1 base from V and 5 bases from J, with 15 bases between. The germline CDR1 and CDR2 sequences are SGHVS and FQNEAQ. The CDR3 nucleotides read TGTGCCAGCAGCTTAGGCGGTCAGGGGCTCGACGAGCAGTACTTC. As protein: CASSLGGQGLDEQYF. Filled out from reference TRBV7-8 and TRBJ2-7, the complete variable domain reads GAGVSQSPRYKVAKRGQDVALRCDPISGHVSLFWYQQALGQGPEFLTYFQNEAQLDKSGLPSDRFFAERPEGSVSTLKIQRTQQEDSAVYLCASSLGGQGLDEQYFGPGTRLTVT.

The sample holds many counts of this clone. The chain links TRBV7-8 to TRBJ1-1; 8 bases match TRBD1. V lost 3 bases and J lost 3; bases outside the gene matches: 3. Germline V gene data show CDR1 as SGHVS and CDR2 as FQNEAQ. The CDR3 sequence is 14 residues long. The DNA for the CDR3 is TGTGCCAGCAGCTTCTACAGGGGGGACACTGAAGCTTTCTTT. Translating gives CASSFYRGDTEAFF.

Remarks on this clone: A much larger clonotype is one base distant, so this may be a read error. The rearrangement uses TRBV29-1 and TRBJ2-1; D perhaps matches TRBD2 (5 bases). In germline, CDR1 is SQVTM, CDR2 ANQGSEA. This CDR3 has 12 residues. The CDR3 sequence is CRSGSSYNEQFF. DNA for the CDR3: TGCAGGTCGGGGTCCTCCTACAATGAGCAGTTCTTC.

The rearrangement uses TRBV3-1 and TRBJ2-7; 8 bases are shared with TRBD1. The CDR3 consists of 14 residues. The J segment lost 6 bases and the V segment lost 3 bases, leaving 7 bases of the junction unmatched. Germline values: CDR1 LGHDT, CDR2 YNNKEL (reference sequence). This CDR3 reads CASSQPGQVGEQYF. CDR3 nucleotides: TGTGCCAGCAGCCAGCCGGGACAGGTGGGCGAGCAGTACTTC.

This clone is labeled as medium-sized (0.01 to 0.1%). The rearrangement uses TRBV7-9 and TRBJ1-2; D is uncertain. Trimming stripped 0 bases from V and 2 bases from J, with 7 bases between. In germline, CDR1 is SEHNR, CDR2 FQNEAQ (reference sequence). CDR3 size: 14 residues. Here the CDR3 DNA reads TGTGCCAGCAGCTTAGCGTTAGGGAACTATGGCTACACCTTC. Translation gives CASSLALGNYGYTF.

V and J are TRBV5-1 and TRBJ2-5; TRBD1 aligns across 11 bases. V gave up 4 bases and J gave up 1 base; unmatched junction bases: 3. From germline, CDR1 is SGHRS and CDR2 YFSETQ. There are 15 residues in the CDR3. The chain's CDR3 is CASSPGTGGQETQYF. For the CDR3, the DNA is TGCGCCAGCAGCCCCGGGACAGGGGGCCAAGAGACCCAGTACTTC.

This clone was picked up a small number of times. The chain recombines TRBV18 with TRBJ2-7; 11 bases are shared with TRBD2. Germline V gives CDR1 KGHSH, CDR2 LQKENI. The CDR3 runs to 12 residues. Trimming at V came to 5 bases and at J to 10 bases, leaving 4 bases not matched to a gene. The CDR3 is CASSTSGSLQYF. CDR3 DNA: TGTGCCAGCTCAACTAGCGGGAGTTTACAGTACTTC.

This clone has only a few counts. CDR3 coding DNA: TGTGCCAGCAGTTCGACTAGCGTGGGTCCGGGCGAGCAGTACTTC. Protein: CASSSTSVGPGEQYF. The chain employs TRBV6-1 and TRBJ2-7, with 8 bases that match TRBD2. Trimming removed 5 bases from V and 6 bases from J; junction bases left unmatched: 12. CDR1 and CDR2 from the germline V gene are MNHNS and SASEGT. This CDR3 is built from 15 residues.

This clone has a handful of counts. This may arise from a read error, as a much more abundant clone is one base away. This CDR3 fails to terminate in the conserved phenylalanine or tryptophan, so it likely reflects a read error. V is TRBV6-1 and J is TRBJ1-2; the D gene is possibly TRBD1 (5 bases). This CDR3 spans 15 amino acids. In germline, CDR1 is MNHNS, CDR2 SASEGT. Deletions cut 6 bases from V and 8 bases from J, with 22 bases between. As DNA, the CDR3 is TGTGCCAGCAGCGAGCGGATCGGGGACGAGAGGGGCTACACCTCC. Protein product: CASSERIGDERGYTS.